The source of this T cell receptor beta chain is a study of monozygotic twins with inflammatory bowel disease. Study-wide findings and caveats: Separate T cell subtypes could not be resolved from one another.

A note on this clonotype: Antigen: not known.

There are 13 residues in the CDR3. Germline CDR1 reads MNHNS; CDR2 reads SASEGT. Roughly 3,800 ng of total RNA went into each TCR library. For each CDR3 protein, TCRdb gives one entry from its re-call of the 5' RACE reads, without DNA. This listing includes more than 350,000 distinct CDR3 sequences. The TCR sequence derives from a human donor with ulcerative colitis or Crohn's disease, or a healthy co-twin of an affected twin (not recorded which). Sequencing was performed on blood. The chain has TRBV6-1 and TRBJ1-5; checking the TCRdb D call of TRBD1 is not possible without DNA. The CDR3 loop reads CASSWDKNQPQHF.